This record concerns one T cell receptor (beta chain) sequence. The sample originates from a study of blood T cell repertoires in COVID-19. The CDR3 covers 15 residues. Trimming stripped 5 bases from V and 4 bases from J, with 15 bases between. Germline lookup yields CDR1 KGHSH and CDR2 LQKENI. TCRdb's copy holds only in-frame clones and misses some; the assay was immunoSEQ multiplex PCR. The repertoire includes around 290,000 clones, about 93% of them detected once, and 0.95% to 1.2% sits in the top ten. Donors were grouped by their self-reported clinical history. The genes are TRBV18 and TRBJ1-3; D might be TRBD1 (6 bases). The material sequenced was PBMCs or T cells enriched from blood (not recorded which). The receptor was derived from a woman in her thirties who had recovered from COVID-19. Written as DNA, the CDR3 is TGTGCCAGCTCAGGCCCAGGGGCCGGCGGAAACACCATATATTTT. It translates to CASSGPGAGGNTIYF.